The 3 T cell receptor beta chains listed next were all sequenced from one sample in a study of Ad26.COV2.S vaccination and SARS-CoV-2 variants. Treatment of the sample: around 19 received Ad26.COV2.S at low or high dose, single or two shots; 5 received placebo; per-sample allocation not given. Repertoires come from day 63 after the first vaccine or placebo injection. Sequencing used immunoSEQ multiplex PCR; TCRdb keeps in-frame clones, though not all of them. This sample yields 300,000 to 400,000 clones, of which 70% to 90% are seen a single time; 9.5% to 12% belongs to the top ten. The source was peripheral blood, collected in a trial of Ad26.COV2.S vaccine versus placebo. The receptors stem from a person between 18 and 59 years old who received the Ad26.COV2.S COVID-19 vaccine or a placebo.

This chain uses TRBV7-9 with TRBJ2-3; TRBD1 is a possible D gene (6 bases). This CDR3 contains 16 residues. Germline V gene data show CDR1 as SEHNR and CDR2 as FQNEAQ (reference sequence). V was clipped by 3 bases and J by 0 bases, with 13 bases between them. The CDR3 spells CASSFVAGVSTDTQYF. The CDR3 DNA reads as TGTGCCAGCAGCTTCGTAGCAGGGGTAAGCACAGATACGCAGTATTTT.

This clone has just one count. The chain joins TRBV5-1 to TRBJ2-7; tentative D call: TRBD2 (5 bases). The CDR3 loop spans 16 amino acids. Trimming took 5 bases from V and 0 from J, leaving 18 bases between them. Germline V CDR1 and CDR2: SGHRS, YFSETQ. The CDR3 protein is CASRGPEPGSSYEQYF. CDR3 bases: TGCGCCAGCAGGGGTCCGGAGCCTGGGAGCTCCTACGAGCAGTACTTC.

The rearrangement uses TRBV27 and TRBJ1-1; no clear D. There are 14 residues in the CDR3. Germline V gene data show CDR1 as MNHEY and CDR2 as SMNVEV (reference sequence). V was clipped by 6 bases and J by 6 bases, with 17 bases between them. CDR3 DNA sequence: TGTGCCAGCAGCTCCCAGCGGGTACGGCCTGAAGCTTTCTTT. Translating gives CASSSQRVRPEAFF.